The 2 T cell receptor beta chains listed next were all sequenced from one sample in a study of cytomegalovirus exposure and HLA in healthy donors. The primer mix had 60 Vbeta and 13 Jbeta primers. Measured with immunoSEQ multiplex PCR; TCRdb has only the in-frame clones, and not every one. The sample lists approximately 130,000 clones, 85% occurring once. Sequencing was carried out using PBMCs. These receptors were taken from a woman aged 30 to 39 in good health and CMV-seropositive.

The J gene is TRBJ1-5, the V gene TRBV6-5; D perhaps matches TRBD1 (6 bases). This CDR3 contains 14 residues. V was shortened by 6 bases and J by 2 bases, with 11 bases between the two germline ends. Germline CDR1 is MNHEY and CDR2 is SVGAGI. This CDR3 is CASRDRAGNQPQHF. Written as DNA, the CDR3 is TGTGCCAGCAGGGACAGAGCGGGCAATCAGCCCCAGCATTTT.

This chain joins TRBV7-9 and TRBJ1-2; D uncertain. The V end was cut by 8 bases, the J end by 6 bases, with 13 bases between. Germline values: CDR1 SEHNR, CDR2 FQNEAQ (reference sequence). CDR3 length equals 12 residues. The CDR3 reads CASGGSEDGYTF. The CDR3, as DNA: TGTGCCAGCGGCGGGAGTGAGGATGGCTACACCTTC. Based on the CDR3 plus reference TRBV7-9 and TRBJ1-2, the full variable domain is DTGVSQNPRHKITKRGQNVTFRCDPISEHNRLYWYRQTLGQGPEFLTYFQNEAQLEKSRLLSDRFSAERPKGSFSTLEIQRTEQGDSAMYLCASGGSEDGYTFGSGTRLTVV.